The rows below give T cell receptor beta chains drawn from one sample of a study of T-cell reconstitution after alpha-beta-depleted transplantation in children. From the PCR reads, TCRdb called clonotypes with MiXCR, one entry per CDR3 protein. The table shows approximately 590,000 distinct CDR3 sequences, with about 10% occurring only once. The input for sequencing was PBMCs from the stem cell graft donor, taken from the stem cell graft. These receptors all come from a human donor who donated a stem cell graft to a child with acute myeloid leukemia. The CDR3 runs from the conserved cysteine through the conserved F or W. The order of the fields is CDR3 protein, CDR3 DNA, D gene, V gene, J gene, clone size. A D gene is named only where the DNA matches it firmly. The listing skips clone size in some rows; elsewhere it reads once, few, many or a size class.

CSVEAAGEGSYEQYF	TGCAGCGTTGAAGCAGCGGGAGAAGGCTCCTACGAGCAGTACTTC	TRBD2	TRBV29-1	TRBJ2-7	-
CASIRGANYGYTF	TGTGCCAGCATACGTGGTGCGAACTATGGCTACACCTTC	-	TRBV6-1	TRBJ1-2	-
CASSVPRIYECNQPQHF	TGTGCCAGCAGCGTACCGCGGATTTATGAGTGCAATCAGCCCCAGCATTTT	-	TRBV9	TRBJ1-5	-
CASSLARGNEQFF	TGTGCCAGCAGTTTGGCCAGGGGCAATGAGCAGTTCTTC	-	TRBV12-3/TRBV12-4	TRBJ2-1	many
CASSPTLLLGPAYEQYF	TGTGCCAGCAGCCCTACGCTATTACTGGGACCAGCCTACGAGCAGTACTTC	-	TRBV7-2	TRBJ2-7	few
CSARLLSTDTQYF	TGCAGTGCTAGACTGCTTAGCACAGATACGCAGTATTTT	-	TRBV20-1	TRBJ2-3	few
CASSSPEQGSQETQYF	TGTGCCAGCAGCTCGCCGGAACAGGGGTCCCAAGAGACCCAGTACTTC	TRBD1	TRBV7-3	TRBJ2-5	many
CASSQSATSSYNEQFF	TGTGCCAGCAGCCAAAGTGCCACCAGCTCCTACAATGAGCAGTTCTTC	-	TRBV7-3	TRBJ2-1	-
CASSSYTTGSTDTQYF	TGCGCCAGCAGCTCGTACACCACCGGGAGCACAGATACGCAGTATTTT	-	TRBV5-1	TRBJ2-3	few
CASSRVAGQEAGELFF	TGTGCCAGCTCACGGGTGGCCGGACAGGAGGCCGGGGAGCTGTTTTTT	TRBD1	TRBV18	TRBJ2-2	-
CSAWTSGRSSYEQYF	TGCAGTGCTTGGACTAGCGGGAGGAGCTCCTACGAGCAGTACTTC	TRBD2	TRBV20-1	TRBJ2-7	-
CASSYRQGSGNTIYF	TGCGCCAGCAGCTACCGACAGGGCTCTGGAAACACCATATATTTT	TRBD1	TRBV5-1	TRBJ1-3	few
CASRGGQANTGELFF	TGTGCCAGCAGGGGGGGACAGGCGAACACCGGGGAGCTGTTTTTT	TRBD1	TRBV2	TRBJ2-2	-
CASSSLAGGPSNTQYF	TGTGCCAGCAGCTCACTAGCGGGAGGGCCCTCGAATACGCAGTATTTT	TRBD2	TRBV4-2	TRBJ2-3	-
CASSFPSGGKETDTQYF	TGTGCCAGCAGCTTCCCTTCGGGGGGGAAGGAGACAGATACGCAGTATTTT	TRBD2	TRBV7-9	TRBJ2-3	few
CASSQGAQSETQYF	TGTGCCAGCTCCCAGGGGGCGCAGAGTGAGACCCAGTACTTC	TRBD1	TRBV6-1	TRBJ2-5	few
CASSLGLGVGEQYF	TGTGCCAGCAGCTTAGGGCTAGGAGTGGGCGAGCAGTACTTC	-	TRBV7-8	TRBJ2-7	-
CASSFLGQFQETQYF	TGTGCCAGCAGTTTCCTGGGACAGTTCCAAGAGACCCAGTACTTC	TRBD1	TRBV27	TRBJ2-5	many
CASRDPGGLREKLFF	TGTGCCAGCAGAGACCCCGGGGGATTAAGGGAAAAACTGTTTTTT	-	TRBV6-1	TRBJ1-4	many
CSAQLPATGVSTEAFF	TGCAGTGCCCAATTACCGGCGACAGGGGTTAGCACTGAAGCTTTCTTT	TRBD1	TRBV20-1	TRBJ1-1	-
CSAAQGVGELFF	TGCAGTGCAGCACAGGGGGTCGGGGAGCTGTTTTTT	TRBD1	TRBV20-1	TRBJ2-2	few
CASSRLGYYEQYF	TGTGCCAGCAGCCGACTAGGGTACTACGAGCAGTACTTC	-	TRBV7-2	TRBJ2-7	-
CASLGQMNTEAFF	TGTGCCAGCCTGGGACAGATGAACACTGAAGCTTTCTTT	TRBD1	TRBV18	TRBJ1-1	-
CSVSSSPSYEQYF	TGCAGCGTCTCAAGTTCACCATCCTACGAGCAGTACTTC	-	TRBV29-1	TRBJ2-7	many
CASSSPLTSGRTYEQFF	TGTGCCAGCAGCTCTCCCCTGACTAGCGGGAGAACCTATGAGCAGTTCTTC	TRBD2	TRBV7-9	TRBJ2-1	-
CASDPGTGSGANVLTF	TGTGCCAGCGACCCCGGCACAGGGTCCGGGGCCAACGTCCTGACTTTC	-	TRBV6-1	TRBJ2-6	-
CASSQTSGRPNEQFF	TGTGCCAGCAGCCAAACTAGCGGGAGACCCAATGAGCAGTTCTTC	TRBD2	TRBV12-3/TRBV12-4	TRBJ2-1	many
CASSLVLLAGGNEQFF	TGTGCCAGCAGCTTGGTACTACTAGCGGGAGGAAATGAGCAGTTCTTC	TRBD2	TRBV5-5	TRBJ2-1	-
CASSEEWETRGNYEQYF	TGTGCCAGCAGTGAAGAGTGGGAGACGAGGGGTAACTACGAGCAGTACTTC	-	TRBV25-1	TRBJ2-7	many
CASSSGTSGRGRSDTQYF	TGTGCCAGCAGCTCTGGTACTAGCGGGAGGGGGAGATCAGATACGCAGTATTTT	TRBD2	TRBV11-2	TRBJ2-3	-
CSVGPGYEQYF	TGCAGCGTTGGACCAGGGTACGAGCAGTACTTC	-	TRBV29-1	TRBJ2-7	few
CASSVGFQGNTEAFF	TGTGCCAGCAGCGTAGGATTCCAGGGGAACACTGAAGCTTTCTTT	-	TRBV9	TRBJ1-1	few
CASSPTLQEASYEQYF	TGTGCCAGCAGCCCGACTCTGCAGGAGGCCTCCTACGAGCAGTACTTC	-	TRBV7-2	TRBJ2-7	few
CAMSKEQQETQYF	TGTGCCATGTCTAAAGAGCAGCAAGAGACCCAGTACTTC	-	TRBV10-3	TRBJ2-5	-
CASSLYSGLGNEQFF	TGTGCCAGCAGCCTCTACTCTGGACTAGGAAATGAGCAGTTCTTC	TRBD2	TRBV7-8	TRBJ2-1	few
CASSPGPYHEQYF	TGTGCCAGCTCACCTGGACCCTACCACGAGCAGTACTTC	-	TRBV18	TRBJ2-7	-
CAWGGGANQPQHF	TGTGCCTGGGGCGGTGGCGCTAATCAGCCCCAGCATTTT	-	TRBV30	TRBJ1-5	many
CASSLFSSGSGHEQYF	TGTGCCAGCAGTTTATTTTCTAGCGGGAGTGGCCACGAGCAGTACTTC	TRBD2	TRBV28	TRBJ2-7	many
CASSEELAGHYYEQYF	TGTGCCAGCAGTGAAGAACTAGCGGGGCACTACTACGAGCAGTACTTC	TRBD2	TRBV6-1	TRBJ2-7	-
CSVATAVEQYF	TGCAGCGTTGCGACCGCTGTTGAGCAGTACTTC	-	TRBV29-1	TRBJ2-7	few
CASSQDRVGVAGQDEQFF	TGTGCCAGCAGCCAAGATAGGGTTGGGGTAGCGGGACAAGATGAGCAGTTCTTC	TRBD2	TRBV14	TRBJ2-1	few
CASSAGLAANEQFF	TGTGCCAGCAGCGCGGGACTAGCGGCCAATGAGCAGTTCTTC	TRBD2	TRBV5-8	TRBJ2-1	many
CASSLWPVGSRTDTQYF	TGTGCCAGCAGTTTATGGCCCGTTGGCAGTCGCACAGATACGCAGTATTTT	-	TRBV28	TRBJ2-3	-